This TCR beta chain stems from a study of shared clonotypes between healthy human individuals. V was clipped by 2 bases and J by 5 bases, with 7 bases between them. There are 12 residues in the CDR3. In germline, CDR1 is SGDLS, CDR2 YYNGEE. CD45RO negativity and positive selection for CCR7 defined naive CD8 cells, a population that excluded terminally differentiated effector memory CD45RA+ cells. The protocol was immunoSEQ multiplex PCR, while the TCRdb copy is restricted to in-frame clones and leaves out a portion. The sample shows about 2.1 million clones, about 92% of them seen only once. Concerning this clone itself: Other DNA sequences in this specimen translate into the identical CDR3.

Sequencing was done on a sample of naive CD8+ T cells from PBMCs. V and J are TRBV9 and TRBJ2-5; D is undetermined. The sequence was obtained from a man between 18 and 29 years old in good health. Some clones in this sample may be carry-over from other donors' samples. CDR3 residues: CASSVGSETQYF. In DNA, the CDR3 is TGTGCCAGCAGCGTGGGGTCGGAGACCCAGTACTTC.